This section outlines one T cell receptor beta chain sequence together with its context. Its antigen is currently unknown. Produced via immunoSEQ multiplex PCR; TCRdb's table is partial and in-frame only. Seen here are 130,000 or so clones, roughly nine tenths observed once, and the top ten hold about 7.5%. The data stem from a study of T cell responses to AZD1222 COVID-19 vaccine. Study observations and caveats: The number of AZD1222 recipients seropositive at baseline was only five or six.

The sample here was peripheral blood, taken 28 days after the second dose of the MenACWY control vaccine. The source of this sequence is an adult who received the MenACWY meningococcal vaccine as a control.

CDR3 in amino acids: CASSPDRAAPTQYF. The DNA for the CDR3 is TGTGCCAGCAGCCCAGACAGGGCTGCACCTACGCAGTATTTT. The chain combines TRBV7-2 with TRBJ2-3; 7 positions agree with TRBD1. The CDR3 has 14 amino acids. The J segment lost 8 bases and the V segment lost 5 bases, leaving 10 bases of the junction unmatched. CDR1 and CDR2 from the germline V gene are SGHTA and FQGNSA. Full variable domain (outside the CDR3, taken from reference TRBV7-2 and TRBJ2-3): GAGVSQSPSNKVTEKGKDVELRCDPISGHTALYWYRQSLGQGLEFLIYFQGNSAPDKSGLPSDRFSAERTGGSVSTLTIQRTQQEDSAVYLCASSPDRAAPTQYFGPGTRLTVL.